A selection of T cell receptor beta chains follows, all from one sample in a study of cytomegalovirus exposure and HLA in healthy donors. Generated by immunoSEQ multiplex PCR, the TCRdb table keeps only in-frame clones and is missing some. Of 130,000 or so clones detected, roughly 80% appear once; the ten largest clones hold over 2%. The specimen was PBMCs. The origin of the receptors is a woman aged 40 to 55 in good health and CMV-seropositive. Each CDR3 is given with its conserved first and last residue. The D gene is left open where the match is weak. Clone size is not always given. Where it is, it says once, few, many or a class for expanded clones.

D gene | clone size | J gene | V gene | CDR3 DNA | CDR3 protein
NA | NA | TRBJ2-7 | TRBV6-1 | TGTGCCAGCACCGGGTTAGGATACGAGCAGTACTTC | CASTGLGYEQYF
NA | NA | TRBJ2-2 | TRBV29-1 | TGCAGCGTAAGAGAGAACACCGGGGAGCTGTTTTTT | CSVRENTGELFF
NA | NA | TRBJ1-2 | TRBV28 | TGTGCCAGCAGTCGGAATACAGGGAACTATGGCTACACCTTC | CASSRNTGNYGYTF
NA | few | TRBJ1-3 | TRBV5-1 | TGCGCCAGCAGCTTGGGAGTGGCGGACTACAGGACGAGGGTCTCTGGAAACACCATATATTTT | CASSLGVADYRTRVSGNTIYF
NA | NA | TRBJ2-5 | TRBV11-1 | TGTGCCAGCAGCTCAGTCCAGGAAGAGACCCAGTACTTC | CASSSVQEETQYF
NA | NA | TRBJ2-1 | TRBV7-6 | TGTGCCAGCAGCTCTCGGAGGGGGGGGGCAATGGATGAGCAGTTCTTC | CASSSRRGGAMDEQFF
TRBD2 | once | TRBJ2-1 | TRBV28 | TGTGCCAGCAGTTTACCGGGACTAGCGGGGGGAGCACAGTTCTTC | CASSLPGLAGGAQFF
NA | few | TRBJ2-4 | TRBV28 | TGTGCCAGCAGTGGGCCCGGGGGGCAAACACCGATCCAGTACTTC | CASSGPGGQTPIQYF
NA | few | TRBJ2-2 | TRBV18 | TGTGCCAGCTCACCCAAAGCGGACTTCACCGGGGAGCTGTTTTTT | CASSPKADFTGELFF
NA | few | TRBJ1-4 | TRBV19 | TGTGCCAGTAGTAAAGCTCTCTCAGGGGCAACTAATGAAAAACTGTTTTTT | CASSKALSGATNEKLFF
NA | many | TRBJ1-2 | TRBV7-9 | TGTGCCAGCAGCTTAGCGGGGGCAACCGGCTACACCTTC | CASSLAGATGYTF
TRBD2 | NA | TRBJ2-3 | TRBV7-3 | TGTGCCAGCAGTAACGGGCTAGCGGGAGGCACAGATACGCAGTATTTT | CASSNGLAGGTDTQYF
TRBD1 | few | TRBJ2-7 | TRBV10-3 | TGTGCCATCAGTGGGCGGGACAGGGGAGGATACGAGCAGTACTTC | CAISGRDRGGYEQYF
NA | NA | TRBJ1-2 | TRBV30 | TGTGCCTGGAGTAAACAGGGAGCGTACTATGGCTACACCTTC | CAWSKQGAYYGYTF
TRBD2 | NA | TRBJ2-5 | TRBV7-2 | TGTGCCAGCAGCTACCACGCGGGAGCGCCAATGAAAGAGACCCAGTACTTC | CASSYHAGAPMKETQYF
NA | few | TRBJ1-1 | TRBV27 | TGTGCCAGCAGCTCGTTGGGAGCCCGTGGGGACACTGAAGCTTTCTTT | CASSSLGARGDTEAFF
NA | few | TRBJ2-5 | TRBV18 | TGTGCCAGCTCACTACGACAGAATCAAGAGACCCAGTACTTC | CASSLRQNQETQYF
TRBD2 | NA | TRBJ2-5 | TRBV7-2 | TGTGCCAGCAGCTCAACGGGACTAGGCCTGGAGACCCAGTACTTC | CASSSTGLGLETQYF
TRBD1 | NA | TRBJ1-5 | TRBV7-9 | TGTGCCAGCAGCTTCGGGACAGGGGGCAATCAGCCCCAGCATTTT | CASSFGTGGNQPQHF
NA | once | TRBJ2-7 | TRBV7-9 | TGTGCCAGCAGCTTGATCATGGGGGCCAGCTCCTACGAGCAGTACTTC | CASSLIMGASSYEQYF
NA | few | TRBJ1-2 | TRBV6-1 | TGTGCCAGCAGTGAAGCTTTTCCAGCTAACTATGGCTACACCTTC | CASSEAFPANYGYTF
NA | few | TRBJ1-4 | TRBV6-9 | TGTGCCAGCGCGGCTAATGAAAAACTGTTTTTT | CASAANEKLFF
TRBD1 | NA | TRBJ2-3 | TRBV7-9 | TGTGCCAGCAGCGGTCCCGGGACAGGGAGGGCAGATACGCAGTATTTT | CASSGPGTGRADTQYF
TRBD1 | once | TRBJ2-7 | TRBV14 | TGTGCCAGCAGCCCCGACAGGGCCTACGAGCAGTACTTC | CASSPDRAYEQYF
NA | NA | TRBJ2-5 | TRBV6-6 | TGTGCCAGCAGTTACTCAGGGGAAGAGACCCAGTACTTC | CASSYSGEETQYF
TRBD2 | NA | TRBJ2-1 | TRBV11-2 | TGTGCCAGCAGCTTAGGGGGGACTAGCGGAAGGGGGCAGTTCTTC | CASSLGGTSGRGQFF
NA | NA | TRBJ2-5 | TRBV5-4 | TGTGCCAGCAGCTCCTCCTTCCAAGAGACCCAGTACTTC | CASSSSFQETQYF
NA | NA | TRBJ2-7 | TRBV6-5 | TGTGCCAGCAGTCCTAAGGGACTCTCGTACTACGAGCAGTACTTC | CASSPKGLSYYEQYF
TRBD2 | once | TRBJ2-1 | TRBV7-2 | TGTGCCGGTCTACGGGGGGGCGAATTATTGCAGTTCTTC | CAGLRGGELLQFF
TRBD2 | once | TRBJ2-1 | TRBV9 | TGTGCCAGCAGCGCCGGGACTAGCGGAACATACAATGAGCAGTTCTTC | CASSAGTSGTYNEQFF
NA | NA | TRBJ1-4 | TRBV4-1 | TGCGCCAGCAGCCAAACAAACGCTAATGAAAAACTGTTTTTT | CASSQTNANEKLFF
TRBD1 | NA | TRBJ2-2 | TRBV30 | TGTGCCTGGACGACAGGGTTGAACACCGGGGAGCTGTTTTTT | CAWTTGLNTGELFF
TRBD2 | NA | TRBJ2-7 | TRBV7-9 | TGTGCCAGCAGCTTGTATGCTAGCGGGAGCCCCTACGAGCAGTACTTC | CASSLYASGSPYEQYF
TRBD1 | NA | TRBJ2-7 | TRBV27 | TGTGCCAGCAGGAGGACAGGGAACGAGCAGTACTTC | CASRRTGNEQYF
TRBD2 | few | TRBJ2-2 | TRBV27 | TGTGCCAGCAGTTTCCACGGGAGGGCCGGTCGGGGAGCTGTTTTT | CASSFHGRAGRGAVF
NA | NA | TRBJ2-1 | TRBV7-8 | TGTGCCAGCAGCCCCCGCGAGGTGGACAATGAGCAGTTCTTC | CASSPREVDNEQFF
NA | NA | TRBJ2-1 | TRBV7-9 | TGTGCCAGCAGCCAGAAGGGGAATGAGCAGTTCTTC | CASSQKGNEQFF
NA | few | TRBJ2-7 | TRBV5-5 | TGTGCCAGCAGCCTAATCCTATCTCCTACCGAGCAGTACTTC | CASSLILSPTEQYF
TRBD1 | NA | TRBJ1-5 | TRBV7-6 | TGTGCCAGCAGCTCCTCCCCCGGGACAGAGCAGCCCCAGCATTTT | CASSSSPGTEQPQHF
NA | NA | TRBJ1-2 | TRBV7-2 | TGTGCCAGCAGCTTAGCGACCAGGGGTGGTAGGGGCTACACCTTC | CASSLATRGGRGYTF